A selection of T cell receptor beta chains follows, all from one sample in a study of cytomegalovirus exposure and HLA in healthy donors. Clones were sequenced by immunoSEQ multiplex PCR, and TCRdb holds only the in-frame ones, with some missing. The profile shows under 250,000 clones, around 85% of them singletons. Sequencing was done on a sample of PBMCs. Receptor source: a human donor in good health. The CDR3 runs from the conserved cysteine through the conserved F or W. Fields, in order: D gene, V gene, J gene, clone size, CDR3 DNA, CDR3 protein. D genes are given only for firm matches. Size values are once, few and many counts, or a class for expanded clones, and some rows have none.

TRBD1	TRBV18	TRBJ2-7	once	TGTGCCAGCTCACCGAGGGACAGAGAGTTTATCTACGAGCAGTACTTC	CASSPRDREFIYEQYF
-	TRBV20-1	TRBJ1-2	-	TGCAGCGGCCGGGGGGCTTATGGCTACACCTTC	CSGRGAYGYTF
-	TRBV2	TRBJ2-2	-	TGTGCCAGCAGTGAAGTTAGGGCTAGCGCCGGGGAGCTGTTTTTT	CASSEVRASAGELFF
TRBD1	TRBV5-4	TRBJ1-2	-	TGTGCCAGCAGACCAACAGGGGTTTATGGCTACACCTTC	CASRPTGVYGYTF
-	TRBV7-9	TRBJ1-1	-	TGTTCCAGCAGCCCACGGGGGGGAGGGAACACTGAAGCTTTCTTT	CSSSPRGGGNTEAFF
TRBD2	TRBV14	TRBJ2-2	-	TGTGCCAGCAGCTACTCTAGCGGGAACACCGGGGAGCTGTTTTTT	CASSYSSGNTGELFF
-	TRBV2	TRBJ2-7	-	TGTGCCAGCAGTTACCGGGACTCTTACTTC	CASSYRDSYF
-	TRBV6-6	TRBJ2-2	-	TGTGCCAGCAGTTTAGACACCGGGGAGCTGTTTTTT	CASSLDTGELFF
TRBD2	TRBV5-1	TRBJ2-1	few	TGCGCCAGCAGTAGCGGGAGGGCCGGCTCCTACAATGAGCAGTTCTTC	CASSSGRAGSYNEQFF
TRBD2	TRBV7-9	TRBJ2-5	-	TGTGCCAGCAGTCCCGGACTAGCGGAACTTCAAGAGACCCAGTACTTC	CASSPGLAELQETQYF
-	TRBV27	TRBJ2-1	-	TGTGCCAGCAGCCCTAGGATCACGGACAATGAGCAGTTCTTC	CASSPRITDNEQFF
-	TRBV7-9	TRBJ2-7	-	TGTGCCAGCAGCTTAGCGAACATCGGGTACGAGCAGTACTTC	CASSLANIGYEQYF
TRBD2	TRBV7-2	TRBJ2-1	-	TGTGCCAGCAGCTTCGGGGGGACTAGCCGCAATGAGCAGTTCTTC	CASSFGGTSRNEQFF
-	TRBV6-1	TRBJ2-3	few	TGTGCCAGCACCTCCGGTGGAGCTAGCACAGATACGCAGTATTTT	CASTSGGASTDTQYF
-	TRBV11-2	TRBJ1-1	-	TGTGCCAGCAGCTTAGGTAATCTGGAGGCATCGACCCAGGTTGAAGCTTTCTTT	CASSLGNLEASTQVEAFF
TRBD1	TRBV2	TRBJ2-7	-	TGTGCCAGCAGGTGGGACAGGGCATCCTACGAGCAGTACTTC	CASRWDRASYEQYF
TRBD1	TRBV19	TRBJ2-3	once	TGTGCCAGTAGTACGCGGACCGGAGGACAGGCAACAGATACGCAGTATTTT	CASSTRTGGQATDTQYF
TRBD1	TRBV4-1	TRBJ2-6	once	TGCGCCAGCAGCCATTCTAGGACAGGGCGCTCTGGGGCCAACGTCCTGACTTTC	CASSHSRTGRSGANVLTF
TRBD2	TRBV27	TRBJ2-7	-	TGTGCCAGCACCGTCAGGGGACTAGCGGGGGCGAGAGGCTACGAGCAGTACTTC	CASTVRGLAGARGYEQYF
TRBD1	TRBV6-6	TRBJ1-5	-	TGTGCCAGCAGTACCGGACAGGGAAGCAATCAGCCCCAGCATTTT	CASSTGQGSNQPQHF
-	TRBV5-1	TRBJ2-1	-	TGCGCCAGCAGCGGTGGGGGCGAGTATGAGCAGTTCTTC	CASSGGGEYEQFF
TRBD1	TRBV7-9	TRBJ1-2	-	TGTGCCAGCAGCTCCTCCTTAACCGACAGGGAACACTATGGCTACACCTTC	CASSSSLTDREHYGYTF
-	TRBV29-1	TRBJ1-2	few	TGCAGCGTTGAAAAGGCGGGGTCAGGGGGCTACACCTTC	CSVEKAGSGGYTF
-	TRBV18	TRBJ2-6	-	TGTGCCAGCTCACCACCGAGCACTGGGGCCAACGTCCTGACTTTC	CASSPPSTGANVLTF
TRBD1	TRBV6-5	TRBJ2-4	-	TGTGCCAGCAGTGAAACAGGGGTTATTTGGCACTTC	CASSETGVIWHF
-	TRBV7-2	TRBJ2-3	-	TGTGCCAGCAGCCTGCTAGCACCTTCTAGCACAGATACGCAGTATTTT	CASSLLAPSSTDTQYF
-	TRBV7-9	TRBJ1-2	-	TGTGCCAGCAGCACCTACCGGGACACCTATGGCTACACCTTC	CASSTYRDTYGYTF
-	TRBV5-6	TRBJ2-1	-	TGTGCCAGCAGCTTTTCCGACAGGCCCTACAATGAGCAGTTCTTC	CASSFSDRPYNEQFF
-	TRBV9	TRBJ2-1	-	TGTGCCAGCAGCGTAGCCCCAGGGAGGTCCAATGAGCAGTTCTTC	CASSVAPGRSNEQFF
TRBD1	TRBV6-5	TRBJ1-3	-	TGTGCCAGCAGTTACGTAGGCCGACAGGGGGTTCACACCATATATTTT	CASSYVGRQGVHTIYF
-	TRBV4-1	TRBJ1-3	-	TGCGCCAGCAGCCAATCTAGAGGAAACACCATATATTTT	CASSQSRGNTIYF
-	TRBV2	TRBJ2-5	-	TGTGCCAGCAGTTGGGACTCACAGGAGACCCAGTACTTC	CASSWDSQETQYF
TRBD1	TRBV19	TRBJ1-5	-	TGTGCCAGTAGTAAGCAGGGGGAGGGCAATCAGCCCCAGCATTTT	CASSKQGEGNQPQHF
TRBD1	TRBV7-2	TRBJ2-5	once	TGTGCCAGCAGCTTGGGGACAGGCCAAGAGACCCAGTACTTC	CASSLGTGQETQYF
-	TRBV6-1	TRBJ2-5	-	TGTGCCAGCAGTGAATCTCCAGGGTCCGGAGAGACCCAGTACTTC	CASSESPGSGETQYF
TRBD1	TRBV7-3	TRBJ2-5	-	TGTGCCAGCAGCGCCGGGACAGGCCAAGAGACCCAGTACTTC	CASSAGTGQETQYF
TRBD2	TRBV19	TRBJ2-1	-	TGTGCCAGTAGTCCCGGGACTAGCGGGAGAAGTGCCTACAATGAGCAGTTCTTC	CASSPGTSGRSAYNEQFF
TRBD2	TRBV7-9	TRBJ2-2	-	TGTTCCAGCAGCCTGGGACTAGCGGGATCGAACACCGGGGAGCTGTTTTTT	CSSSLGLAGSNTGELFF
-	TRBV7-2	TRBJ2-1	-	TGTGCCAGCAGCTCCCTTAGTGAGAATGAGCAGTTCTTC	CASSSLSENEQFF
-	TRBV6-6	TRBJ1-1	few	TGTGCCAGCAGGCCGGGACTTCTGAACACTGAAGCTTTCTTT	CASRPGLLNTEAFF